The subject of this entry is one T cell receptor beta chain. This sample is drawn from a study of blood T cell repertoires in COVID-19. Study-wide background: COVID-19 samples, acute and convalescent, were from the United States, Italy and Spain.

Trimming removed 4 bases at V and 8 bases at J, with 21 bases between. The CDR3 runs 15 residues. The germline gives CDR1 SGDLS, CDR2 YYNGEE. Authors' methods: Nucleated cell counts were estimated from reference gene primer amplification. Clones were read by immunoSEQ multiplex PCR, and TCRdb kept only the in-frame ones, dropping some. The V and J calls and clone size were taken over from that table, and D and trimming were inferred from the DNA. The sample includes fewer than 350,000 clones, 87% of them seen just once. Clinical histories supplied by participants themselves formed the basis of cohort assignment.

The V call is TRBV9, the J call TRBJ1-2; no definite D call. The sequencing input was PBMCs or T cells enriched from blood (not recorded which). The receptor was isolated from a woman in her thirties or forties who had recovered from COVID-19. The CDR3 loop is CASSLRRVGDEGYTF. CDR3 bases: TGTGCCAGCAGCCTAAGGAGGGTAGGCGATGAGGGCTACACCTTC.